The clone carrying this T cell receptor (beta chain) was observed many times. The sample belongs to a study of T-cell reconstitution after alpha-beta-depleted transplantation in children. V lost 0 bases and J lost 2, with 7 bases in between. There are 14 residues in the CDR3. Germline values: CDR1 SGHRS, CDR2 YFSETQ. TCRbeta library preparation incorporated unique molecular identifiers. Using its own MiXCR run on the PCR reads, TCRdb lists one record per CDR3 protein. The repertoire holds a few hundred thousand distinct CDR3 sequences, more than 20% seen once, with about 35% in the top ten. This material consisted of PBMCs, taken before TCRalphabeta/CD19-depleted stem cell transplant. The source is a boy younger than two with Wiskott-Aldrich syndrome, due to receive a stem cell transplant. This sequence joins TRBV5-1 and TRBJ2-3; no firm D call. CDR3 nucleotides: TGCGCCAGCAGCTTGGACGGAACCACAGATACGCAGTATTTT. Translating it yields CASSLDGTTDTQYF.